A single sample gave rise to the 11 T cell receptor beta chains below, sequenced in a study of T cells expressing NK-cell markers. TCRdb reprocessed the 5' RACE reads; each CDR3 protein has one entry and no DNA is given. This repertoire includes about half a million distinct CDR3 sequences. Sample: blood T cells: a sorted CD56 or NKG2C T cell subset, CD4+ or CD8+ T cells, or bulk PBMC T cells (not recorded which). The receptors stem from a woman aged 50 to 60 in good health.

The rearrangement uses TRBV7-2 and TRBJ1-2; the TCRdb D gene call, TRBD1, has no DNA to confirm it. CDR1 is SGHTA, CDR2 FQGNSA, per germline. The CDR3 runs to 13 residues. The CDR3: CASSATGPNGYTF.

The CDR3 sequence is CSASASTWKTQYF. V usage is TRBV20-1 and J usage is TRBJ2-5. The germline V gene has CDR1 DFQATT and CDR2 SNEGSKA (reference sequence). CDR3 length: 13 residues.

The V call is TRBV7-8, the J call TRBJ2-3; TCRdb's D gene call, TRBD1, goes unchecked for lack of DNA. This CDR3 comprises 16 residues. In germline, CDR1 is SGHVS, CDR2 FQNEAQ. The CDR3: CASSPLGAGYTDTQYF.

V is TRBV12-3 or TRBV12-4 and J is TRBJ2-6. The CDR3 runs to 15 residues. CDR3 in amino acids: CASSFGGSGANVLTF.

The CDR3 protein is CASRVQGQATDTQYF. The genes are TRBV12-3 or TRBV12-4 and TRBJ2-3; TCRdb's D gene call, TRBD1, goes unchecked for lack of DNA. The CDR3 has 15 amino acids.

This rearrangement joins TRBV11-2 to TRBJ2-1; TCRdb designates TRBD2, a call that cannot be tested without DNA. The CDR3 spans 16 residues. Germline CDR1 is SGHAT and CDR2 is FQNNGV. The CDR3: CASSWQPGLAGDEQFF.

The chain couples TRBV5-1 to TRBJ1-2; no DNA is available, so the TRBD1 call from TCRdb remains unchecked. Looked up from germline, CDR1 is SGHRS and CDR2 is YFSETQ. The CDR3 totals 16 residues. This CDR3 reads CASSLASGGAVYGYTF.

CDR3 region: CSVGQGEVGELFF. The chain uses TRBV29-1 and TRBJ2-2; checking the TCRdb D call of TRBD1 is not possible without DNA. The germline V gene has CDR1 SQVTM and CDR2 ANQGSEA. The CDR3 is 13 residues long.

The chain links TRBV12-3 or TRBV12-4 to TRBJ2-3; TCRdb's D call of TRBD2 is untestable without DNA. This CDR3 comprises 17 residues. The CDR3 reads CASSATSGSLSTDTQYF.

The J gene is TRBJ2-1, the V gene TRBV5-1; without DNA, the TCRdb call of TRBD2 cannot be checked. The CDR3 has 12 residues. Germline loops: CDR1 SGHRS, CDR2 YFSETQ. CDR3 residues: CASSLGESGQFF.

The genes are TRBV4-1 and TRBJ2-3; TCRdb proposes TRBD1, but this gene call is untestable without DNA. This CDR3 region has 15 residues. CDR1 MGHRA and CDR2 YSYEKL come from the germline V gene. The CDR3 loop reads CASSEGGWRTDTQYF.